A single sample is the source of the 21 T cell receptor beta chains below, sequenced in a study of vaccination and CD4 T cells after COVID-19. Sequencing of DNA taken from cultured CD4+ T cells relied on the Oncomine TCR Beta short-read assay. TCRdb itself ran the PCR reads through MiXCR, one entry per CDR3 protein. The sample consists of just over 20,000 distinct CDR3 sequences, around half of them appearing once. Treatment of the sample: approximately 10-day PBMC culture with coronavirus spike peptide pools or control peptides (ViraFEST assay). No antigen is known for these receptors. The specimen was CD4+ T cells from blood, cultured in vitro. Receptors originate from a human donor who had recovered from COVID-19.

This chain uses TRBV20-1 with TRBJ2-3; the match to TRBD2 covers 14 bases. V was clipped by 4 bases and J by 1 base; unmatched bases: 4. CDR1 and CDR2 from the germline V gene are DFQATT and SNEGSKA (reference sequence). The CDR3 is 16 amino acids. The CDR3 bases are TGCAGTGCTACGACTAGCGGGGGGGCCGGCACAGATACGCAGTATTTT. Translating gives CSATTSGGAGTDTQYF.

The chain employs TRBV2 and TRBJ1-1, with D perhaps TRBD1 (6 bases). V gave up 9 bases and J gave up 4 bases, with 15 bases separating them. Germline loops: CDR1 SNHLY, CDR2 FYNNEI. CDR3 size: 13 residues. CDR3 coding DNA: TGTGCCAGTACCACAGGGATGGTCACTGAAGCTTTCTTT. Protein product: CASTTGMVTEAFF.

The V gene is TRBV12-3 or TRBV12-4, the J gene TRBJ2-7; no clear D. This CDR3 comprises 12 residues. Trimming removed 0 bases at V and 2 bases at J, with 2 bases between. CDR3 DNA: TGTGCCAGCAGTTTAGCGGCCTACGAGCAGTACTTC. It translates to CASSLAAYEQYF.

Only a few counts were recorded for this clonotype. This chain uses TRBV30 with TRBJ1-1, with unresolved D. In germline, CDR1 is GTSNPN, CDR2 SVGIG (reference sequence). Trimming removed 7 bases at V and 0 bases at J, with 12 bases between. CDR3 length equals 13 residues. CDR3 loop: CAYGYGVNTEAFF. The CDR3 DNA is TGTGCCTACGGCTACGGCGTGAACACTGAAGCTTTCTTT.

The J gene is TRBJ2-2, the V gene TRBV20-1; D may be TRBD1 or TRBD2 (5 bases each). Trimming shortened V by 6 bases and J by 6 bases, and 11 bases separated the two germline ends. Germline V lookup: CDR1 DFQATT, CDR2 SNEGSKA (reference sequence). This CDR3 region has 12 residues. CDR3 loop: CSASWGSGELFF. CDR3 DNA sequence: TGCAGTGCCAGCTGGGGGTCCGGGGAGCTGTTTTTT.

This clonotype was picked up one time. The chain couples TRBV30 to TRBJ1-5, with D possibly TRBD1 on 5 matching bases. Germline V gene sequence: CDR1 GTSNPN, CDR2 SVGIG (reference sequence). The CDR3 runs to 13 residues. V lost 2 bases to trimming and J lost 5 bases, with 10 bases between them. Written as DNA, the CDR3 is TGTGCCTGGAGTAACGGGGGGGATCAGCCCCAGCATTTT. It yields the protein CAWSNGGDQPQHF.

In its sample, this clonotype was seen a few times. This rearrangement joins TRBV6-1 to TRBJ1-2, with 7 bases fitting TRBD1. CDR3 size: 16 residues. Trimming took 6 bases from V and 0 from J; bases not matched to a gene: 10. The V gene's germline CDR1 is MNHNS and CDR2 SASEGT. This CDR3 is CASRIQDRASNYGYTF. CDR3 sequence (DNA): TGTGCCAGCAGAATACAAGACAGGGCCTCTAACTATGGCTACACCTTC.

This clonotype was picked up a small number of times. The rearrangement uses TRBV6-5 and TRBJ2-3, with D unresolved. The CDR3 is 13 amino acids. Germline V gene sequence: CDR1 MNHEY, CDR2 SVGAGI. V shed 0 bases and J shed 5 bases, with 6 bases lying between them. CDR3: CASSYSWGDTQYF. The DNA of the CDR3 is TGTGCCAGCAGTTACTCGTGGGGAGATACGCAGTATTTT.

This rearrangement joins TRBV5-4 to TRBJ2-3, with D unresolved. The CDR3 is 15 residues long. V shed 4 bases and J shed 1 base, with 13 bases lying between them. In germline, CDR1 is SGHNT, CDR2 YYREEE (reference sequence). The CDR3 DNA reads as TGTGCCAGCAGCCCTAACATCCTACGCACAGATACGCAGTATTTT. Its translation: CASSPNILRTDTQYF. The full variable domain, with the rest looked up from reference TRBV5-4 and TRBJ2-3, is ETGVTQSPTHLIKTRGQQVTLRCSSQSGHNTVSWYQQALGQGPQFIFQYYREEENGRGNFPPRFSGLQFPNYSSELNVNALELDDSALYLCASSPNILRTDTQYFGPGTRLTVL.

The chain recombines TRBV20-1 with TRBJ1-2; no definite D call. The CDR3 extends over 12 amino acids. The germline V and J ends were trimmed by 3 bases and 8 bases, with 13 bases remaining between them. Germline values: CDR1 DFQATT, CDR2 SNEGSKA (reference sequence). Here the CDR3 reads CSASSEINGYTF. The CDR3 nucleotides are TGCAGTGCTAGCTCAGAGATTAACGGCTACACCTTC.

This clonotype was detected a few times. The CDR3 reads CAWRTGNTEAFF. The CDR3 region has the DNA TGTGCCTGGCGGACAGGGAACACTGAAGCTTTCTTT. V gene TRBV30 combines with J gene TRBJ1-1; 7 nucleotides line up with TRBD1. The V gene end was trimmed by 5 bases and the J gene end by 1 base; junction bases not matched to a gene: 1. The CDR3 has 12 residues. Germline CDR1 GTSNPN, CDR2 SVGIG (reference sequence).

This clonotype was found a few times. The chain recombines TRBV20-1 with TRBJ2-5; TRBD1 or TRBD2 may be the D gene (5 bases each). Germline values: CDR1 DFQATT, CDR2 SNEGSKA (reference sequence). This CDR3 is built from 11 residues. The germline V and J ends were trimmed by 1 base and 9 bases, with 9 bases remaining between them. The chain's CDR3 is CSARVGVAQYF. The CDR3 DNA sequence: TGCAGTGCTAGAGTGGGGGTGGCCCAGTACTTC.

This clonotype was counted a single time. The chain recombines TRBV11-3 with TRBJ1-1, with D perhaps matching TRBD1 (5 bases). V was clipped by 2 bases and J by 8 bases, with 6 bases between them. The CDR3 has 11 residues. CDR1 SGHNT and CDR2 YENEEA come from the germline V gene. The CDR3 loop is CASSLRGEAFF. The CDR3 region has the DNA TGTGCCAGCAGCTTACGGGGGGAAGCTTTCTTT.

This clonotype has just one count. V and J are TRBV11-3 and TRBJ2-3; no clear D gene. The CDR3 runs to 14 residues. Germline CDR1 is SGHNT and CDR2 is YENEEA. Deletions cut 1 base from V and 0 bases from J, with 5 bases between. The CDR3 DNA follows: TGTGCCAGCAGCTTAGGGGCAAGCACAGATACGCAGTATTTT. Its translation is CASSLGASTDTQYF. Combining the CDR3 with reference TRBV11-3 and TRBJ2-3 gives the whole variable domain EAGVVQSPRYKIIEKKQPVAFWCNPISGHNTLYWYLQNLGQGPELLIRYENEEAVDDSQLPKDRFSAERLKGVDSTLKIQPAELGDSAVYLCASSLGASTDTQYFGPGTRLTVL.

V and J are TRBV20-1 and TRBJ1-2; 9 positions match TRBD1. The CDR3 length is 14 residues. The V gene's germline CDR1 is DFQATT and CDR2 SNEGSKA (reference sequence). J lost 7 bases, V lost 0 bases, and 6 bases had no gene match. CDR3 sequence (DNA): TGCAGTGCTAGAGACCGGGACAGGGAGACTGGCTACACCTTC. Translated, it gives CSARDRDRETGYTF.

This clonotype was counted between two and nine times. The V and J genes are TRBV20-1 and TRBJ2-5; 8 nucleotides agree with TRBD2. This CDR3 has 12 residues. Germline loops: CDR1 DFQATT, CDR2 SNEGSKA (reference sequence). The CDR3 protein is CSRGGRGETQYF. DNA for the CDR3: TGCTCCCGCGGGGGGAGAGGCGAGACCCAGTACTTC.

This clonotype is termed medium-sized (0.01 to 0.1%). V is TRBV15 and J is TRBJ1-2, with D perhaps matching TRBD1 (5 bases). The CDR3 spans 14 residues. The V end lost 0 bases, the J end lost 9 bases, and 14 bases lay between the germline ends. Germline V gives CDR1 LNHNV, CDR2 YYDKDF (reference sequence). The CDR3 bases are TGTGCCACCAGCAGAGACAGGGCCGCGTTTAGCTACACCTTC. Translation: CATSRDRAAFSYTF.

This sequence joins TRBV20-1 and TRBJ2-1; 11 bases are shared with TRBD2. The germline V gene has CDR1 DFQATT and CDR2 SNEGSKA (reference sequence). The CDR3 runs 14 residues. The junction had 0 bases not matched to a gene; V was cut back by 1 base and J by 4 bases. The CDR3 nucleotides are TGCAGTGCTAGAGCTAGCGGGAGGTACAATGAGCAGTTCTTC. Protein product: CSARASGRYNEQFF.

CDR3 loop: CASRDSTDTQYF. The DNA for the CDR3 is TGTGCCAGCAGGGACAGCACAGATACGCAGTATTTT. This rearrangement joins TRBV2 to TRBJ2-3; D gene uncertain. The V gene lost 6 bases and the J gene lost 0 bases, with 4 bases spanning the gap. The CDR3 has 12 residues. Germline values: CDR1 SNHLY, CDR2 FYNNEI.

The rearrangement uses TRBV20-1 and TRBJ2-7, with D possibly TRBD2 on 5 matching bases. V lost 3 bases and J lost 4, with 13 bases in between. Per germline, CDR1 DFQATT and CDR2 SNEGSKA (reference sequence). The CDR3 consists of 13 residues. CDR3 sequence (DNA): TGCAGTGCTAGCGTCCGGGATCCTTACGAGCAGTACTTC. It codes for CSASVRDPYEQYF.

This clonotype came up a few times. The rearrangement joins TRBV2 to TRBJ2-3; no definite D call. The CDR3 length is 14 residues. CDR1 and CDR2 (germline): SNHLY, FYNNEI. V dropped 6 bases and J dropped 2 bases, with 12 bases sitting between them. The CDR3 is CASSPRVVTDTQYF. DNA of the CDR3: TGTGCCAGCAGCCCTAGGGTGGTCACAGATACGCAGTATTTT.